These T cell receptor beta chains were read from a single sample in a study of Ad26.COV2.S vaccination and SARS-CoV-2 variants. Profiled with immunoSEQ multiplex PCR; TCRdb holds only in-frame clones, not every one. The data contain about 440,000 clones, approximately 90% of them seen just once; the ten biggest clones take up roughly 13%. The sequenced sample was peripheral blood, obtained in a trial of Ad26.COV2.S vaccine versus placebo. All receptors come from a person between 18 and 60 years old who received the Ad26.COV2.S COVID-19 vaccine or a placebo. The CDR3 runs from the conserved cysteine through the conserved F or W. The D gene is left open where the match is weak. Some rows mark clone size as missing; the rest say once, few, many or name a class of expanded clone.

abundance: .; j_gene: TRBJ1-1; d_gene: .; len: 14; v_gene: TRBV6-2/TRBV6-3; CDR3aa: CASSLQLMNTEAFF; CDR3nt: TGTGCCAGCAGCTTACAGCTTATGAACACTGAAGCTTTCTTT
abundance: .; j_gene: TRBJ1-2; d_gene: .; len: 16; v_gene: TRBV5-5; CDR3aa: CASSLYRGGDVYGYTF; CDR3nt: TGTGCCAGCAGCTTGTATCGGGGGGGCGATGTCTATGGCTACACCTTC
abundance: .; j_gene: TRBJ1-6; d_gene: .; len: 13; v_gene: TRBV7-9; CDR3aa: CASSLAVNSPLHF; CDR3nt: TGTGCCAGCAGCTTAGCGGTGAATTCACCCCTCCACTTT
abundance: .; j_gene: TRBJ1-3; d_gene: TRBD1; len: 17; v_gene: TRBV28; CDR3aa: CASSLFGGQHAGNTIYF; CDR3nt: TGTGCCAGCAGTTTATTTGGGGGACAGCACGCCGGAAACACCATATATTTT
abundance: .; j_gene: TRBJ1-5; d_gene: .; len: 13; v_gene: TRBV6-6; CDR3aa: CASRLAVNQPQHF; CDR3nt: TGTGCCAGCAGGCTGGCAGTCAATCAGCCCCAGCATTTT
abundance: .; j_gene: TRBJ1-5; d_gene: .; len: 15; v_gene: TRBV19; CDR3aa: CASSIRVLPNQPQHF; CDR3nt: TGTGCCAGTAGTATTAGGGTACTACCGAATCAGCCCCAGCATTTT
abundance: .; j_gene: TRBJ1-5; d_gene: TRBD1; len: 15; v_gene: TRBV5-6; CDR3aa: CASSFRDSGWGPQHF; CDR3nt: TGTGCCAGCAGCTTCCGGGACAGTGGGTGGGGGCCCCAGCATTTT
abundance: .; j_gene: TRBJ2-7; d_gene: .; len: 13; v_gene: TRBV19; CDR3aa: CASSIGTNYEQYF; CDR3nt: TGTGCCAGTAGTATAGGGACTAACTACGAGCAGTACTTC
abundance: once; j_gene: TRBJ2-1; d_gene: TRBD2; len: 17; v_gene: TRBV5-6; CDR3aa: CASSGWASGSSYNEQFF; CDR3nt: TGTGCCAGCTCGGGCTGGGCTAGCGGGAGTTCCTACAATGAGCAGTTCTTC
abundance: .; j_gene: TRBJ2-3; d_gene: .; len: 14; v_gene: TRBV5-1; CDR3aa: CASSLGTDTDTQYF; CDR3nt: TGCGCCAGCAGCTTGGGTACTGACACAGATACGCAGTATTTT
abundance: .; j_gene: TRBJ2-3; d_gene: .; len: 17; v_gene: TRBV14; CDR3aa: CASSPYDRPPSTDTQYF; CDR3nt: TGTGCCAGCAGCCCATACGACAGACCTCCCAGCACAGATACGCAGTATTTT
abundance: .; j_gene: TRBJ2-1; d_gene: .; len: 16; v_gene: TRBV11-1; CDR3aa: CASSLVRGTQGQSPFF; CDR3nt: TGTGCCAGCAGCTTAGTGAGGGGGACCCAAGGACAATCCCCGTTCTTC
abundance: .; j_gene: TRBJ1-1; d_gene: TRBD1; len: 14; v_gene: TRBV5-1; CDR3aa: CASSWDRGRTEAFF; CDR3nt: TGCGCCAGCAGCTGGGACAGGGGGCGGACTGAAGCTTTCTTT
abundance: .; j_gene: TRBJ2-2; d_gene: .; len: 14; v_gene: TRBV5-8; CDR3aa: CASSLVPNTGELFF; CDR3nt: TGTGCCAGCAGCTTGGTCCCGAACACCGGGGAGCTGTTTTTT
abundance: .; j_gene: TRBJ2-1; d_gene: .; len: 11; v_gene: TRBV25-1; CDR3aa: CASSEGNEQFF; CDR3nt: TGTGCCAGCAGTGAGGGAAATGAGCAGTTCTTC
abundance: .; j_gene: TRBJ1-2; d_gene: .; len: 14; v_gene: TRBV27; CDR3aa: CASSSSTGNYGYTF; CDR3nt: TGTGCCAGCAGTTCATCCACAGGGAACTATGGCTACACCTTC
abundance: .; j_gene: TRBJ1-6; d_gene: TRBD1; len: 16; v_gene: TRBV5-1; CDR3aa: CASSLNPRDRVSPLHF; CDR3nt: TGCGCCAGCAGCTTGAACCCCCGGGACAGGGTTTCGCCCCTCCACTTT
abundance: .; j_gene: TRBJ1-4; d_gene: .; len: 13; v_gene: TRBV21-1; CDR3aa: CASCRGCREKLFF; CDR3nt: TGTGCCAGCTGTAGGGGGTGTCGGGAAAAACTGTTTTTT
abundance: .; j_gene: TRBJ2-1; d_gene: .; len: 16; v_gene: TRBV9; CDR3aa: CASSVLEDWRHNEQFF; CDR3nt: TGTGCCAGCAGCGTATTAGAGGATTGGCGGCATAATGAGCAGTTCTTC
abundance: .; j_gene: TRBJ1-2; d_gene: .; len: 14; v_gene: TRBV23-1; CDR3aa: CASSRFAENYGYTF; CDR3nt: TGCGCCAGCAGCCGCTTCGCAGAGAACTATGGCTACACCTTC
abundance: .; j_gene: TRBJ2-1; d_gene: TRBD2; len: 13; v_gene: TRBV19; CDR3aa: CASRAGAYNEQFF; CDR3nt: TGTGCCAGTAGGGCGGGAGCTTACAATGAGCAGTTCTTC
abundance: .; j_gene: TRBJ2-3; d_gene: .; len: 16; v_gene: TRBV9; CDR3aa: CASSVASSYFTDTQYF; CDR3nt: TGTGCCAGCAGCGTAGCTAGCAGCTACTTCACAGATACGCAGTATTTT
abundance: .; j_gene: TRBJ2-1; d_gene: TRBD2; len: 17; v_gene: TRBV5-6; CDR3aa: CASSQGLAGGLGVEQFF; CDR3nt: TGTGCCAGCAGCCAGGGACTAGCGGGAGGGCTCGGCGTTGAGCAGTTCTTC
abundance: .; j_gene: TRBJ2-7; d_gene: .; len: 14; v_gene: TRBV28; CDR3aa: CATIAGIGSYEQYF; CDR3nt: TGTGCCACCATTGCGGGAATAGGGTCCTACGAGCAGTACTTC
abundance: .; j_gene: TRBJ2-3; d_gene: .; len: 14; v_gene: TRBV5-6; CDR3aa: CASSPPLDADTQYF; CDR3nt: TGTGCCAGCAGCCCGCCGCTAGACGCAGATACGCAGTATTTT
abundance: .; j_gene: TRBJ2-2; d_gene: .; len: 14; v_gene: TRBV2; CDR3aa: CASSEARGTGELFF; CDR3nt: TGTGCCAGCAGTGAAGCAAGGGGAACCGGGGAGCTGTTTTTT
abundance: .; j_gene: TRBJ1-3; d_gene: .; len: 12; v_gene: TRBV11-2; CDR3aa: CASSLWGNTIYF; CDR3nt: TGTGCCAGCAGCTTGTGGGGAAACACCATATATTTT